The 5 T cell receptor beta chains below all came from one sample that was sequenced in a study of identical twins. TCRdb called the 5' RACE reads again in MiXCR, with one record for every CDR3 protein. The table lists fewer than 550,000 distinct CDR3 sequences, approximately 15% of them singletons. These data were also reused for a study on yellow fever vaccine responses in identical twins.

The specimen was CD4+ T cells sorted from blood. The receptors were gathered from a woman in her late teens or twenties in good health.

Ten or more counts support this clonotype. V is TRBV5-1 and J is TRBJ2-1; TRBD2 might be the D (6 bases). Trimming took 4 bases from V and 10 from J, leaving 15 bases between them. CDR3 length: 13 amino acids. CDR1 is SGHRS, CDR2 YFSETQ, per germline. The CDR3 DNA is TGCGCCAGCAGCCTGAGACTAGAGGGAGAGCAGTTCTTC. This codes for CASSLRLEGEQFF.

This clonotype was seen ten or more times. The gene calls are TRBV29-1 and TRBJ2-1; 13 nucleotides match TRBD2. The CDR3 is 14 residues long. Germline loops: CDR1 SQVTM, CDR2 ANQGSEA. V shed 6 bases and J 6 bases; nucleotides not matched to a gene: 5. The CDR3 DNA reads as TGCAGCGTCCGGACTAGCGGGAGTGTCAATGAGCAGTTCTTC. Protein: CSVRTSGSVNEQFF.

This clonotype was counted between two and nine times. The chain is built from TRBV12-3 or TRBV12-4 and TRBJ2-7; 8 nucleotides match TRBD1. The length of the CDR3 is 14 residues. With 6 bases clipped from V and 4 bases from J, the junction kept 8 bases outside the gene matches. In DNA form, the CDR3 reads TGTGCCAGCAGAGTGGGACAGGCGTTATACGAGCAGTACTTC. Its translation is CASRVGQALYEQYF.

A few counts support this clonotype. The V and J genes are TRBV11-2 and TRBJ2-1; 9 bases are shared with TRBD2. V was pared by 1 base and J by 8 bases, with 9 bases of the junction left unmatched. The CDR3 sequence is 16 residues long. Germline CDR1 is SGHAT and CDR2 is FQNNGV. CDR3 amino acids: CASSLGPSGAWYEQFF. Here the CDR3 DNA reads TGTGCCAGCAGCTTAGGTCCTAGCGGGGCTTGGTATGAGCAGTTCTTC.

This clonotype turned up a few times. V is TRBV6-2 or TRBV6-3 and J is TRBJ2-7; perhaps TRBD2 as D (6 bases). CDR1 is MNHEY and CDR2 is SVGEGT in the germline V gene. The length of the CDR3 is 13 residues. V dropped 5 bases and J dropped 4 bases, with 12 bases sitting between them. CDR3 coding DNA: TGTGCCAGCAGTATACGTAGCGGATACGAGCAGTACTTC. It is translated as CASSIRSGYEQYF.